This T cell receptor beta chain was captured by sequencing in a study of control samples from healthy donors and cancer patients. Germline trimming cut 3 bases from V and 5 bases from J; bases unmatched to any gene: 7. Looked up from germline, CDR1 is SGDLS and CDR2 is YYNGEE. CDR3 length: 16 amino acids. TCRdb keeps only in-frame clones here, not all; method: immunoSEQ multiplex PCR. The table records under 200,000 clones, roughly 94% of them present only once. The receptor's source is a man in his sixties with colorectal cancer. Material: PBMCs. V usage is TRBV9 and J usage is TRBJ1-6; 8 nucleotides line up with TRBD1. The DNA for the CDR3 is TGTGCCAGCAGCGAAAAGGGACAGGCGAATAATTCACCCCTCCACTTT. The encoded protein is CASSEKGQANNSPLHF.